The 21 T cell receptor beta chains listed next were all sequenced from one sample in a study of control samples from healthy donors and cancer patients. TCRdb's table, derived via immunoSEQ multiplex PCR, lists solely in-frame clones and lacks some. The repertoire holds around 70,000 clones, with over 75% as singletons. The sequencing input was PBMCs. The receptors come from a woman between 50 and 59 years old with head and neck cancer.

The J gene is TRBJ2-1, the V gene TRBV27; 14 bases align to TRBD2. After removal of 6 bases from V and 6 bases from J, the junction contained 1 base not matched to a gene. Germline V gene lookup returns CDR1 MNHEY and CDR2 SMNVEV (reference sequence). CDR3 length equals 14 residues. The CDR3 nucleotides read TGTGCCAGCAGGACTAGCGGGGGGGCCAATGAGCAGTTCTTC. Protein sequence: CASRTSGGANEQFF.

The chain uses TRBV27 and TRBJ2-7, with TRBD1 identical over 7 bases. J lost 6 bases, V lost 2 bases, and 4 bases had no gene match. Germline lookup yields CDR1 MNHEY and CDR2 SMNVEV (reference sequence). This CDR3 region has 13 residues. The CDR3 coding sequence is TGTGCCAGCAGTTTACCAGGGGGAAGCGAGCAGTACTTC. Its protein product is CASSLPGGSEQYF.

V is TRBV27 and J is TRBJ1-4, with D tentatively TRBD1 (5 bases). The CDR3 spans 13 residues. Trimming took off 6 bases at V and 10 bases at J, with 15 bases between the two ends. Per germline, CDR1 MNHEY and CDR2 SMNVEV (reference sequence). The CDR3 region is CASRGDGGAKLFF. The CDR3 nucleotides are TGTGCCAGCAGGGGGGACGGTGGGGCAAAACTGTTTTTT.

J is TRBJ1-2 and V is TRBV30; 9 nucleotides line up with TRBD1. The CDR3 spans 14 residues. Losses at the gene ends were 1 base for V and 5 bases for J; bases not matched to a gene: 5. Germline CDR1 reads GTSNPN; CDR2 reads SVGIG (reference sequence). CDR3 nucleotide sequence: TGTGCCTGGAGTGGGGGACAGGGCGAATATGGCTACACCTTC. Residues: CAWSGGQGEYGYTF.

The V gene is TRBV19, the J gene TRBJ1-2; TRBD1 might be the D (5 bases). The CDR3 is 15 residues long. V shed 0 bases and J shed 3 bases, with 11 bases lying between them. From germline, CDR1 is LNHDA and CDR2 SQIVND (reference sequence). The CDR3 here is CASSIDLQGYYGYTF. CDR3 coding DNA: TGTGCCAGTAGTATAGATCTTCAGGGATACTATGGCTACACCTTC.

V and J are TRBV4-3 and TRBJ1-6; 7 bases fit TRBD1. J lost 7 bases, V lost 3 bases, and 6 bases had no gene match. Per the germline V gene, CDR1 is LGHNA and CDR2 is YSLEER. The CDR3 extends over 15 amino acids. The CDR3 reads CASSQADRTNSPLHF. CDR3 in DNA: TGCGCCAGCAGCCAGGCGGACAGGACGAATTCACCCCTCCACTTT.

This chain connects TRBV12-5 to TRBJ1-4, with D perhaps matching TRBD1 (6 bases). The CDR3 is 19 amino acids. Germline V gene data show CDR1 as LGHNT and CDR2 as FRNRAP. The V and J ends lost 5 bases and 2 bases respectively, with 24 bases between them. The DNA of the CDR3 is TGTGCTAGTGGTCCCGAAATAAGGACAGCCGGGGTCACTAATGAAAAACTGTTTTTT. Residues: CASGPEIRTAGVTNEKLFF.

The rearrangement uses TRBV5-1 and TRBJ2-7; TRBD2 is a possible D gene (5 bases). Trimming pared 4 bases from V and 2 bases from J, leaving 13 bases between. The CDR3 is 14 residues long. Germline CDR1 and CDR2: SGHRS and YFSETQ. CDR3 sequence: CASSPSGSAYEQYF. Written as DNA, the CDR3 is TGCGCCAGCAGCCCCTCGGGGTCCGCCTACGAGCAGTACTTC.

This chain uses TRBV9 with TRBJ1-6; tentative D call: TRBD1 (6 bases). Germline CDR1 reads SGDLS; CDR2 reads YYNGEE. The CDR3 covers 14 residues. V lost 7 bases and J lost 5, with 13 bases in between. The CDR3 DNA follows: TGTGCCAGCGGGAAGCGACAGGATAATTCACCCCTCCACTTT. It yields the protein CASGKRQDNSPLHF.

The chain is built from TRBV6-2 or TRBV6-3 and TRBJ2-3; no definite D call. V dropped 2 bases and J dropped 4 bases, with 16 bases sitting between them. CDR3 length equals 16 residues. Germline V gene sequence: CDR1 MNHEY, CDR2 SVGEGT. The CDR3 sequence is CASSYARPWVADTQYF. CDR3 DNA: TGTGCCAGCAGTTACGCGAGGCCCTGGGTCGCAGATACGCAGTATTTT.

This sequence joins TRBV6-5 and TRBJ2-5, with D hard to call. The V gene lost 2 bases and the J gene lost 7 bases, with 14 bases spanning the gap. Per the germline V gene, CDR1 is MNHEY and CDR2 is SVGAGI. There are 14 residues in the CDR3. CDR3 DNA: TGTGCCAGCAGTTACGACGGCGGTTCCGGGACCCAGTACTTC. It yields the protein CASSYDGGSGTQYF.

This clone turned up a few times. The V call is TRBV29-1, the J call TRBJ1-2, with no clear D. Germline loops: CDR1 SQVTM, CDR2 ANQGSEA. The CDR3 spans 12 residues. The germline V and J ends were trimmed by 4 bases and 4 bases, with 10 bases remaining between them. Written as DNA, the CDR3 is TGCAGCGTTGTTGAGGGTGCCTATGGCTACACCTTC. Amino acids: CSVVEGAYGYTF.

Remarks on this clone: The sample carries other DNA sequences with the same CDR3. The DNA for the CDR3 is TGTGCCAGCAGCGGCGGGACTAGCGGCCTCACAGATACGCAGTATTTT. Its translation: CASSGGTSGLTDTQYF. V is TRBV9 and J is TRBJ2-3; the match to TRBD2 covers 11 bases. The V gene end was trimmed by 3 bases and the J gene end by 2 bases; junction bases not matched to a gene: 5. There are 16 residues in the CDR3. From germline, CDR1 is SGDLS and CDR2 YYNGEE.

This chain connects TRBV5-4 to TRBJ1-1, with D maybe TRBD1 (6 bases). With 7 bases removed from V and 8 bases from J, the gap between germline ends came to 18 bases. Germline CDR1 and CDR2: SGHNT and YYREEE (reference sequence). This CDR3 comprises 13 residues. The CDR3 spells CASHWRGSQEAFF. The CDR3 DNA follows: TGTGCCAGCCACTGGAGGGGGAGTCAGGAAGCTTTCTTT. Full variable domain (remainder filled in from reference TRBV5-4 and TRBJ1-1): ETGVTQSPTHLIKTRGQQVTLRCSSQSGHNTVSWYQQALGQGPQFIFQYYREEENGRGNFPPRFSGLQFPNYSSELNVNALELDDSALYLCASHWRGSQEAFFGQGTRLTVV.

This chain joins TRBV6-1 and TRBJ2-2; 7 nucleotides agree with TRBD1. Germline-derived CDR1 and CDR2 are MNHNS and SASEGT. Trimming took 3 bases from V and 2 from J; bases not matched to a gene: 3. The CDR3 spans 15 residues. CDR3 sequence reads: CASSERDSNTGELFF. The DNA of the CDR3 is TGTGCCAGCAGTGAGAGGGACAGTAACACCGGGGAGCTGTTTTTT.

This clone has only one observation. The chain links TRBV9 to TRBJ2-3; 14 bases line up with TRBD2. J was trimmed by 4 bases and V by 4 bases; bases with no gene match: 17. Germline V CDR1 and CDR2: SGDLS, YYNGEE. This CDR3 has 20 residues. The CDR3 coding sequence is TGTGCCAGCAGCTCCCGGACTAGCGGGGGGTTAGGACTGAGCGCAGATACGCAGTATTTT. This gives the protein CASSSRTSGGLGLSADTQYF.

Here the CDR3 reads CASSPTPRLAGGTDTQYF. The CDR3 DNA reads TGTGCCAGCAGCCCCACGCCCAGACTAGCGGGGGGCACAGATACGCAGTATTTT. The J gene is TRBJ2-3, the V gene TRBV6-2 or TRBV6-3; 12 positions agree with TRBD2. This CDR3 spans 18 amino acids. Germline CDR1 reads MNHEY; CDR2 reads SVGEGT. Germline trimming cut 6 bases from V and 1 base from J; bases unmatched to any gene: 11.

V is TRBV28 and J is TRBJ2-2; possibly TRBD1 or TRBD2 for D (6 bases each). Germline-derived CDR1 and CDR2 are MDHEN and SYDVKM. The CDR3 is made up of 18 amino acids. V gave up 5 bases and J gave up 4 bases, with 23 bases separating them. DNA for the CDR3: TGTGCCAGCAGTCCCCCGCTTTCACGACTAGGGGGCACCGGGGAGCTGTTTTTT. Amino acids: CASSPPLSRLGGTGELFF. The variable domain in full, completed from reference TRBV28 and TRBJ2-2, reads DVKVTQSSRYLVKRTGEKVFLECVQDMDHENMFWYRQDPGLGLRLIYFSYDVKMKEKGDIPEGYSVSREKKERFSLILESASTNQTSMYLCASSPPLSRLGGTGELFFGEGSRLTVL.

The genes are TRBV9 and TRBJ1-3; no clear D. Trimming cost V 0 bases and J 4 bases, with 11 bases left between them. The CDR3 spans 15 residues. The germline V gene encodes CDR1 SGDLS and CDR2 YYNGEE. The chain's CDR3 is CASSVVGRSGNTIYF. The CDR3 DNA sequence: TGTGCCAGCAGCGTAGTGGGCCGTTCAGGAAACACCATATATTTT.

V gene TRBV7-3 combines with J gene TRBJ2-6; D ambiguous. V gave up 3 bases and J gave up 3 bases, with 3 bases separating them. The CDR3 has 13 amino acids. Germline V gene sequence: CDR1 SGHTA, CDR2 FQGTGA. CDR3 protein: CASSLLGANVLTF. The CDR3 bases are TGTGCCAGCAGCTTGCTTGGGGCCAACGTCCTGACTTTC.

The chain employs TRBV29-1 and TRBJ2-2; 15 nucleotides match TRBD2. This CDR3 region has 18 residues. J gave up 7 bases and V 6 bases, and 15 bases lay outside the gene matches. CDR1 is SQVTM and CDR2 is ANQGSEA in the germline V gene. The CDR3 nucleotides read TGCAGCGTCCGGACCGGGACTAGCGGGGGGCAACGCCTCGGGGAGCTGTTTTTT. Amino acids: CSVRTGTSGGQRLGELFF.